This T cell receptor beta chain was identified in a study of a mutant IDH1 vaccine in newly diagnosed glioma. Study overall: Treated patients had a mean age of approximately 40 years and a sex split that was around 62% male and roughly 40% female. Patients' prior therapy spanned radiotherapy, temozolomide, or both; most underwent both.

Clones were sequenced by immunoSEQ multiplex PCR, and TCRdb holds only the in-frame ones, with some missing. The repertoire consists of 23,000 or so clones, with approximately 90% occurring once and the leading ten covering more than 8.5%. The germline V gene has CDR1 MNHNY and CDR2 SVGAGI (reference sequence). The CDR3 runs 14 residues. The V end was cut by 2 bases, the J end by 6 bases, with 13 bases between. Sample time point: baseline, week 1 (first vaccination visit). The treatment is: pre-vaccination baseline after standard-of-care therapy. This TCR came from a man younger than 45 with glioma. The V call is TRBV6-6, the J call TRBJ1-2, with D hard to call. Sample: PBMCs, taken from a glioma patient treated with radiotherapy, temozolomide or both. CDR3 in DNA: TGTGCCAGCAGTTACGGGCAGACGACCCATGGCTACACCTTC. This codes for CASSYGQTTHGYTF.